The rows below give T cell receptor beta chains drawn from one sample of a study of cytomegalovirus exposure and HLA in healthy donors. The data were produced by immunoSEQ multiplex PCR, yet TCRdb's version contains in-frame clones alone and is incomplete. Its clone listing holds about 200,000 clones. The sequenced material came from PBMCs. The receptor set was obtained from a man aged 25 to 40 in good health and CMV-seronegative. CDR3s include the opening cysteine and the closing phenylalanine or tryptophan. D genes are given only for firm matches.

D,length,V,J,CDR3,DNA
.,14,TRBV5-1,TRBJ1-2,CASSSTGTERGYTF,TGCGCCAGCAGCTCAACGGGGACTGAACGGGGCTACACCTTC
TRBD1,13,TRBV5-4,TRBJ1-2,CASSLQGQRGYTF,TGTGCCAGCAGCTTACAGGGGCAGCGGGGCTACACCTTC
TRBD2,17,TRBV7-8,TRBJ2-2,CASSLRGGGLNTGELFF,TGTGCCAGCAGCCTTCGCGGGGGGGGCCTGAACACCGGGGAGCTGTTTTTT
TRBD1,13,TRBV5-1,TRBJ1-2,CASSRDSGYGYTF,TGCGCCAGCAGCCGGGACAGCGGCTATGGCTACACCTTC
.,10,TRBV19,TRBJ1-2,CASGSDGYTF,TGTGCCAGCGGTAGTGATGGCTACACCTTC
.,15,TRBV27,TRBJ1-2,CASSPTALTDYGYTF,TGTGCCAGCAGTCCTACAGCCCTAACGGACTATGGCTACACCTTC
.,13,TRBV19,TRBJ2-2,CASHSRVPGELFF,TGTGCCAGTCACTCTAGAGTCCCCGGGGAGCTGTTTTTT
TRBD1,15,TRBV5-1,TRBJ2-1,CASSLRTGGSNEQFF,TGCGCCAGCAGCCTCCGGACAGGGGGCTCGAATGAGCAGTTCTTC
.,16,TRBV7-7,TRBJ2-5,CASSLGGTVNQETQYF,TGTGCCAGCAGCTTAGGTGGCACCGTAAATCAAGAGACCCAGTACTTC
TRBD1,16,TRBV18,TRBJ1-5,CASSPGQARTNQPQHF,TGTGCCAGCTCACCTGGACAGGCACGAACTAATCAGCCCCAGCATTTT
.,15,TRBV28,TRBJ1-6,CASQSRSSYNSPLHF,TGTGCCAGCCAGAGTAGGAGCTCCTATAATTCACCCCTCCACTTT